The sequence of this TCR beta chain was determined in a study of early T cells in non-severe SARS-CoV-2 infection. The wider study: Chains from this unsorted whole-blood bulk RNA could not be paired. Study-level findings and limits: The study's VDJdb matching favored anti-spike CD8 responses and missed private and CD4 specificities.

This clonotype was counted many times. The target antigen is unknown. Tagging with unique molecular identifiers was applied to individual cDNA molecules. TCRdb ran MiXCR on the 5' RACE reads and lists one entry per CDR3 protein. The repertoire holds tens of thousands of distinct CDR3 sequences, with 5.8% as singletons. CDR1 and CDR2 from the germline V gene are SNHLY and FYNNEI. V was pared by 7 bases and J by 0 bases, with 17 bases between. The CDR3 contains 16 residues. The sequenced sample consisted of whole blood. This TCR was sampled from an adult who was a healthcare worker with PCR-confirmed SARS-CoV-2 infection or an uninfected control (not recorded which). The chain carries TRBV2 and TRBJ2-3, with a possible D match to TRBD2 (6 bases). CDR3 nucleotide sequence: TGTGCCAGCATCCTAATGATAGCGGTTAGCACAGATACGCAGTATTTT. Protein: CASILMIAVSTDTQYF.